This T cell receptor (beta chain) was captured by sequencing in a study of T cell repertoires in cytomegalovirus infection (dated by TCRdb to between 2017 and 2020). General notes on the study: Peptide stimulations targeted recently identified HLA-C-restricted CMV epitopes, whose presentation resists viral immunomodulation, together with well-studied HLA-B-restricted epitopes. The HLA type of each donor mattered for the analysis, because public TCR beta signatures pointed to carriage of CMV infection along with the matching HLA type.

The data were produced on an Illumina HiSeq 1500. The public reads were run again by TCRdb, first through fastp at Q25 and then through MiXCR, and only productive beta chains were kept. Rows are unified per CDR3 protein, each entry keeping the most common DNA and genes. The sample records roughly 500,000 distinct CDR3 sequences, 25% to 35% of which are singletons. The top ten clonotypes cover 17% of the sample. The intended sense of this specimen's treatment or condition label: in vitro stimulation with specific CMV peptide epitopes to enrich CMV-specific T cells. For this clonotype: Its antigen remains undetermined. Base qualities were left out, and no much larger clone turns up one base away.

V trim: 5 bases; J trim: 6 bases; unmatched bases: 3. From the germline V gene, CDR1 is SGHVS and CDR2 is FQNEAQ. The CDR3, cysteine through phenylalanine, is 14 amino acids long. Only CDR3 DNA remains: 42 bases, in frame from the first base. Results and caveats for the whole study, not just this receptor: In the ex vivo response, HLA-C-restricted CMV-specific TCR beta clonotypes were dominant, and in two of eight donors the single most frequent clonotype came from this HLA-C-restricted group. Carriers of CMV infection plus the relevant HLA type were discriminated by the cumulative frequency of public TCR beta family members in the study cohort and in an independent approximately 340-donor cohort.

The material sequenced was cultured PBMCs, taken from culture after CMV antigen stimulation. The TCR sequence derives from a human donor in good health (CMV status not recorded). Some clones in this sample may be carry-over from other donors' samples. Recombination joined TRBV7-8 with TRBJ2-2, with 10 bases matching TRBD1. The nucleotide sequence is TGTGCCAGCAGCGCCGACAGGGGGCCCGGGGAGCTGTTTTTT. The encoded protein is CASSADRGPGELFF.